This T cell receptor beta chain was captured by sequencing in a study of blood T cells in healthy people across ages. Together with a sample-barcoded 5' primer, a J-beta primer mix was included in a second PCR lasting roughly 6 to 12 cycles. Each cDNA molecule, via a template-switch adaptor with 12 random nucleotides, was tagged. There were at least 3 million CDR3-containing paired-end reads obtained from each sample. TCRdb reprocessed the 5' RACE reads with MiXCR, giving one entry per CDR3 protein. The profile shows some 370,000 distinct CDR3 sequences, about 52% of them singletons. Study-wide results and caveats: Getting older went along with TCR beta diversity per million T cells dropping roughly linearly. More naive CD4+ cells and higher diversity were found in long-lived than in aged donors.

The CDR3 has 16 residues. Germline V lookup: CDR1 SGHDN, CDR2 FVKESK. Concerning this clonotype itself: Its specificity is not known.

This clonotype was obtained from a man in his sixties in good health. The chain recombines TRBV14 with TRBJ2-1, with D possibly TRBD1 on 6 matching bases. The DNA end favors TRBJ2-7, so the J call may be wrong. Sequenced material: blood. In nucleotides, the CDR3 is TGTGCCAGCAGCCTAAACAGGGTAAGCTCCTACAATGAGCAGTACTTC. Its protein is CASSLNRVSSYNEQYF.